This T cell receptor (beta chain) comes out of a study of monozygotic twins with inflammatory bowel disease. A template switching step added UMIs, each with a 6-nucleotide sample barcode. cDNA encoding TCRalpha and TCRbeta underwent two nested PCRs of roughly 15 and 9 cycles, each of which was followed by bead purification. Each CDR3 protein gets one entry in TCRdb, which reprocessed the 5' RACE reads and gives no DNA. The sample table includes fewer than 550,000 distinct CDR3 sequences. From germline, CDR1 is MDHEN and CDR2 SYDVKM. The CDR3 is made up of 16 amino acids. The sequence was obtained from a human donor with ulcerative colitis or Crohn's disease, or a healthy co-twin of an affected twin (not recorded which). V gene TRBV28 combines with J gene TRBJ2-1; without DNA, the TCRdb call of TRBD1 cannot be checked. Sequencing was carried out using blood. CDR3 sequence: CASMEMGGRSYNEQFF.